This TCR beta chain is drawn from a study of T cells after yellow fever vaccination. 5'RACE template switching generated TCR cDNA, adding a universal primer site and UMIs. Via MiXCR, TCRdb re-called the 5' RACE reads, giving one row per CDR3 protein. The sample shows about 360,000 distinct CDR3 sequences, approximately 6% of them seen only once. This clonotype was found many times. The receptor was derived from a man aged 30 to 39 who received the YFV17D yellow fever vaccine. Here the sequenced sample was PBMCs, taken 5 days after the yellow fever booster vaccination.

The CDR3 spells CSVQQGAYEQYF. Written as DNA, the CDR3 is TGCAGCGTACAACAGGGGGCCTACGAGCAGTACTTC. The chain couples TRBV29-1 to TRBJ2-7; 8 bases fit TRBD1. The CDR3 covers 12 residues. Trimming took 6 bases from V and 2 from J; bases not matched to a gene: 3. Looked up from germline, CDR1 is SQVTM and CDR2 is ANQGSEA.